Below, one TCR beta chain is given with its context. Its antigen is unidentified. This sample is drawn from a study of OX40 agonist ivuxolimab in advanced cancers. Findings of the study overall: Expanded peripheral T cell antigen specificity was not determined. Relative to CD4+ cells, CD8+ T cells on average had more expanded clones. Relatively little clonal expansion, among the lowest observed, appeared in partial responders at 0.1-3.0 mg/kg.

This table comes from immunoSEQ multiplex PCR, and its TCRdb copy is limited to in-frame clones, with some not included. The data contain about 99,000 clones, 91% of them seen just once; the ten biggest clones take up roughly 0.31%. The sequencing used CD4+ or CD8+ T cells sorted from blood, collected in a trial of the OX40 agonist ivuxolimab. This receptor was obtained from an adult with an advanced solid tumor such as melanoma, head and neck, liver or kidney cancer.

The DNA of the CDR3 is TGCGCCAGCAGCCCCCACCTGAAGGACAGTCTGGGCAGCACCCACGAGCAGTACTTC. Translating gives CASSPHLKDSLGSTHEQYF. The chain joins TRBV5-1 to TRBJ2-7; D is possibly TRBD1 (6 bases). Germline V gives CDR1 SGHRS, CDR2 YFSETQ. The V end lost 4 bases, the J end lost 5 bases, and 31 bases lay between the germline ends. The CDR3 is made up of 19 amino acids.